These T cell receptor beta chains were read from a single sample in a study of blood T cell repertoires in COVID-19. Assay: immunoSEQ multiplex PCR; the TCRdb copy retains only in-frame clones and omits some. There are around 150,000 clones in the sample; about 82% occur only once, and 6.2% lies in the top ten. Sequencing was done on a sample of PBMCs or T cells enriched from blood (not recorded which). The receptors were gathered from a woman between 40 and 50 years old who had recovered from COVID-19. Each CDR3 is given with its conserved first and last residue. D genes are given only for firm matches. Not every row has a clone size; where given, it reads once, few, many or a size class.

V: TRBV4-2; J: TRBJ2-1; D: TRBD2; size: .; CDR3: CASSPPRGSGRSNEQFF; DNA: TGTGCCAGCAGCCCCCCCCGTGGTAGCGGGAGGAGCAATGAGCAGTTCTTC
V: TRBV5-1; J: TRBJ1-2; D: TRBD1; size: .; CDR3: CASSLGTGRDGYTF; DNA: TGCGCCAGCAGCTTGGGGACAGGGAGGGATGGCTACACCTTC
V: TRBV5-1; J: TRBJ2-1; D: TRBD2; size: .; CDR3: CASRAGTRVYNEQFF; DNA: TGCGCCAGCAGAGCCGGGACTAGGGTCTACAATGAGCAGTTCTTC
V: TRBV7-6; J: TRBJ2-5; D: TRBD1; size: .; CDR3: CASSFRTGQETQYF; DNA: TGTGCCAGCAGTTTTAGGACAGGGCAAGAGACCCAGTACTTC
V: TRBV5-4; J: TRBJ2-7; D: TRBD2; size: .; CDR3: CASRVAGGSNEQYF; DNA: TGTGCCAGCAGGGTAGCGGGAGGTTCTAACGAGCAGTACTTC
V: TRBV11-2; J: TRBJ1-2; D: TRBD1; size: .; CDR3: CASSLVQRGPDGYTF; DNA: TGTGCCAGCAGCTTAGTGCAGAGGGGGCCGGATGGCTACACCTTC
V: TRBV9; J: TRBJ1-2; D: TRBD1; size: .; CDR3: CASSGTGPGYTF; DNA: TGTGCCAGCAGCGGGACAGGGCCCGGCTACACCTTC
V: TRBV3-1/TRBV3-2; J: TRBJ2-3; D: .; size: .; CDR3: CASSLRSTDTQYF; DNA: TGTGCCAGCAGCCTCCGTAGCACAGATACGCAGTATTTT
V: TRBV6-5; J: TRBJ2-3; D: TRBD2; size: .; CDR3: CASSFLAGGTDTQYF; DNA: TGTGCCAGCAGTTTCTTAGCGGGAGGCACAGATACGCAGTATTTT
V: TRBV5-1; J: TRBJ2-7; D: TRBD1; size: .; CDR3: CASSLSGTGSYEQYF; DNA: TGCGCCAGCAGCTTGTCCGGGACAGGGTCCTACGAGCAGTACTTC
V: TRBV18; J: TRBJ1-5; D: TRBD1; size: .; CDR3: CASSPGTDNQPQHF; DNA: TGTGCCAGCTCGCCGGGGACAGACAATCAGCCCCAGCATTTT
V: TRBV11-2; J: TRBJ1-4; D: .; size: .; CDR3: CASSLGGFELPTNEKLFF; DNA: TGTGCCAGCAGCTTAGGGGGCTTTGAACTGCCTACTAATGAAAAACTGTTTTTT
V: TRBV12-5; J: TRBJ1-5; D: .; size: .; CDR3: CASGSGPSNQPQHF; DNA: TGTGCTAGTGGTTCAGGCCCTAGCAATCAGCCCCAGCATTTT
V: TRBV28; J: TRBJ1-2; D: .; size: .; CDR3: CASSLGGAPGYTF; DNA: TGTGCCAGCAGTTTGGGGGGGGCGCCTGGCTACACCTTC
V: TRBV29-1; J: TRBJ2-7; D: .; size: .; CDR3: CSVANSGYEQYF; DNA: TGCAGCGTTGCTAACAGCGGCTACGAGCAGTACTTC
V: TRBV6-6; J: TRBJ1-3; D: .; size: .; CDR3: CASRKTGPGNTIYF; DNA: TGTGCCAGCAGAAAAACAGGGCCTGGAAACACCATATATTTT
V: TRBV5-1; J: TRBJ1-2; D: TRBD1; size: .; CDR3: CASSLTTQGAGDYGYTF; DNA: TGCGCCAGCAGCCTGACCACACAGGGGGCAGGAGACTATGGCTACACCTTC
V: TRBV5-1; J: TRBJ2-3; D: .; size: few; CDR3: CASHSGLGNGADTQYF; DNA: TGCGCCAGCCATTCGGGGTTGGGGAACGGGGCAGATACGCAGTATTTT
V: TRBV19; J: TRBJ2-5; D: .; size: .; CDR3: CASSIRASRSQETQYF; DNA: TGTGCCAGTAGTATTCGGGCTAGCAGATCCCAAGAGACCCAGTACTTC
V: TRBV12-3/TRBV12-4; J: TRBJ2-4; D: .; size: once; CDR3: CASSQLQINIQYF; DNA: TGTGCCAGCAGCCAATTACAGATAAACATTCAGTACTTC
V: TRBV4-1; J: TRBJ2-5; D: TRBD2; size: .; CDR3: CASSQETSGGARETQYF; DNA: TGCGCCAGCAGCCAAGAAACAAGCGGGGGGGCCCGGGAGACCCAGTACTTC
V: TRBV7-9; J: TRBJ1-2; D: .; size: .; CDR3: CAIEINYGYTF; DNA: TGTGCCATAGAGATTAACTATGGCTACACCTTC
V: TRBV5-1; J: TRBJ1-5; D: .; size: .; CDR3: CASSLTGDSNQPQHF; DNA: TGCGCCAGCAGCTTGACAGGAGATAGCAATCAGCCCCAGCATTTT
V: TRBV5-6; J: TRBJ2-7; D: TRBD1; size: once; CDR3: CASSSPGQGAYEQYF; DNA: TGTGCCAGCAGCTCTCCGGGACAGGGCGCCTACGAGCAGTACTTC
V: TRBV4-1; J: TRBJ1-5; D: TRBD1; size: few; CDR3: CASSLNPGQGAGQPQHF; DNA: TGCGCCAGCAGCCTAAACCCGGGACAGGGGGCGGGGCAGCCCCAGCATTTT
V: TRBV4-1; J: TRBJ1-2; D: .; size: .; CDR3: CASSAPDMGGYTF; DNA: TGCGCCAGCAGCGCTCCGGACATGGGTGGCTACACCTTC
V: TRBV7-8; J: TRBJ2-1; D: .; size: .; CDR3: CASSYNEGTYEQFF; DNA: TGTGCCAGCAGCTATAATGAGGGGACTTATGAGCAGTTCTTC
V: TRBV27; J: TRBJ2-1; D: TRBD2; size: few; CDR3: CASNQSGGEQFF; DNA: TGTGCCAGCAACCAGAGCGGGGGGGAGCAGTTCTTC
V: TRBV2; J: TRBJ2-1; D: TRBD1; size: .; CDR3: CASSEGTGLPIGIDEQFF; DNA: TGTGCCAGCAGTGAAGGGACAGGACTCCCAATTGGTATCGATGAGCAGTTCTTC
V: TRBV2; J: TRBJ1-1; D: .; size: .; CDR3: CASSSSGPEAFF; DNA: TGTGCCAGCAGTTCCTCAGGGCCTGAAGCTTTCTTT
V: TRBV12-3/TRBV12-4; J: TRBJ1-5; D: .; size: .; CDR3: CASTQGYQPQHF; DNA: TGTGCCAGCACTCAGGGTTATCAGCCCCAGCATTTT
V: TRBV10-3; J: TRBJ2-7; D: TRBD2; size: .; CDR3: CAISESGGEGQQYF; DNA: TGTGCCATCAGTGAGTCGGGAGGGGAAGGACAGCAGTACTTC
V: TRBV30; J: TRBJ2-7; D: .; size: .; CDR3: CAWSGGLDAYEQYF; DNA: TGTGCCTGGAGTGGGGGGCTAGATGCCTACGAGCAGTACTTC